The 24 T cell receptor beta chains given below trace back to one sample, sequenced in a study of CD8 T cells in Susac syndrome. About 0.45 to 1 ug RNA was reverse transcribed with random hexamers. A single record per CDR3 protein comes from TCRdb applying MiXCR to the immunoSEQ multiplex PCR reads. The sample shows 130,000 to 150,000 distinct CDR3 sequences, approximately 96% of them seen only once. Specimen: CD4+ T cells from PBMCs. The source of these receptors is a human donor with Susac syndrome.

This clonotype was found once. The genes are TRBV19 and TRBJ1-5; no firm D call. CDR3 length equals 12 residues. From germline, CDR1 is LNHDA and CDR2 SQIVND (reference sequence). Deletions cut 2 bases from V and 4 bases from J, with 3 bases between. This CDR3 reads CASSIINQPQHF. Here the CDR3 DNA reads TGTGCCAGTAGTATAATAAATCAGCCCCAGCATTTT.

A single count supports this clonotype. The chain joins TRBV6-1 to TRBJ1-1; tentatively, D is TRBD1 (6 bases). V was shortened by 5 bases and J by 4 bases, with 14 bases between the two germline ends. Germline CDR1 is MNHNS and CDR2 is SASEGT. The CDR3 has 14 residues. CDR3 amino acids: CASSPGTLATEAFF. In DNA, the CDR3 is TGTGCCAGCAGTCCGGGGACACTCGCCACTGAAGCTTTCTTT.

J is TRBJ2-5 and V is TRBV20-1; 10 nucleotides agree with TRBD2. The V gene's germline CDR1 is DFQATT and CDR2 SNEGSKA (reference sequence). With 0 bases clipped from V and 4 bases from J, the junction kept 8 bases outside the gene matches. The CDR3 has 16 residues. The CDR3 coding sequence is TGCAGTGCTAGAGATCTCCTAGCGGGGGATGGAGAGACCCAGTACTTC. Residues: CSARDLLAGDGETQYF.

The chain couples TRBV18 to TRBJ2-7; 10 nucleotides agree with TRBD1. This CDR3 has 16 amino acids. J lost 3 bases, V lost 1 base, and 6 bases had no gene match. CDR1 is KGHSH and CDR2 is LQKENI in the germline V gene. The CDR3 reads CASSPRGQGVNYEQYF. In DNA form, the CDR3 reads TGTGCCAGCTCACCACGAGGACAGGGGGTGAACTACGAGCAGTACTTC.

The genes are TRBV12-3 or TRBV12-4 and TRBJ1-5, with 9 bases lining up with TRBD1. The junction had 3 bases not matched to a gene; V was cut back by 5 bases and J by 1 base. The CDR3 runs to 15 residues. The CDR3 reads CASSLQGASNQPQHF. DNA for the CDR3: TGTGCCAGCAGTCTACAGGGGGCGAGCAATCAGCCCCAGCATTTT.

The chain joins TRBV12-3 or TRBV12-4 to TRBJ2-1; D is ambiguous. V shed 5 bases and J shed 5 bases, with 7 bases lying between them. The CDR3 totals 12 residues. The CDR3 bases are TGTGCCAGCAGTCGGACGGACAATGAGCAGTTCTTC. This codes for CASSRTDNEQFF.

This chain joins TRBV14 and TRBJ1-4; no firm D call. The V and J ends lost 1 base and 8 bases respectively, with 8 bases between them. Germline CDR1 is SGHDN and CDR2 is FVKESK. The CDR3 extends over 13 amino acids. CDR3 bases: TGTGCCAGCAGCCAAGTGTTTGGGGAAAAACTGTTTTTT. Translation: CASSQVFGEKLFF.

J is TRBJ2-7 and V is TRBV27; D is possibly TRBD1 or TRBD2 (5 bases each). The germline V gene encodes CDR1 MNHEY and CDR2 SMNVEV (reference sequence). The CDR3 has 13 amino acids. Trimming removed 8 bases from V and 0 bases from J, with 11 bases in between. DNA of the CDR3: TGTGCCAGCGCCCCTGGGGGCTCCTACGAGCAGTACTTC. Translating gives CASAPGGSYEQYF.

This chain uses TRBV5-1 with TRBJ1-2; no definite D call. The CDR3 runs 13 residues. Germline V CDR1 and CDR2: SGHRS, YFSETQ. V was pared by 2 bases and J by 6 bases, with 11 bases between. The CDR3 here is CASSFGERHGYTF. CDR3 sequence (DNA): TGCGCCAGCAGCTTTGGGGAGCGCCATGGCTACACCTTC. Using reference TRBV5-1 and TRBJ1-2 for the parts outside the CDR3, the full variable domain is KAGVTQTPRYLIKTRGQQVTLSCSPISGHRSVSWYQQTPGQGLQFLFEYFSETQRNKGNFPGRFSGRQFSNSRSEMNVSTLELGDSALYLCASSFGERHGYTFGSGTRLTVV.

This clonotype was picked up one time. As DNA, the CDR3 is TGCAGTGCTAGGACTCCCGGGGGCGCGAGCACTGAAGCTTTCTTT. It specifies CSARTPGGASTEAFF. The chain has TRBV20-1 and TRBJ1-1; weak D call: TRBD1 (6 bases). The CDR3 is made up of 15 amino acids. From germline, CDR1 is DFQATT and CDR2 SNEGSKA (reference sequence). Between the trimmed V and J ends, which lost 3 bases and 4 bases, there was a span of 18 bases.

This chain links TRBV9 with TRBJ2-1; D remains ambiguous. Trimming removed 0 bases from V and 8 bases from J, with 15 bases in between. Per germline, CDR1 SGDLS and CDR2 YYNGEE. The CDR3 length is 15 residues. The CDR3 DNA reads as TGTGCCAGCAGCGTAGCGGTCAGCCGCTCGGATGAGCAGTTCTTC. It is translated as CASSVAVSRSDEQFF.

The genes are TRBV20-1 and TRBJ2-4; 7 bases align to TRBD2. V was clipped by 5 bases and J by 4 bases; unmatched bases: 11. Germline CDR1 reads DFQATT; CDR2 reads SNEGSKA (reference sequence). This CDR3 is built from 15 residues. The CDR3 protein is CSAVAERLAKNIQYF. The CDR3 DNA follows: TGCAGTGCTGTAGCGGAAAGACTAGCAAAAAACATTCAGTACTTC.

The chain has TRBV25-1 and TRBJ1-1; no definite D call. V shed 4 bases and J shed 7 bases, with 7 bases lying between them. Germline CDR1 MGHDK, CDR2 SYGVNS. The CDR3 covers 11 residues. The CDR3: CASSALNEAFF. CDR3 sequence (DNA): TGTGCCAGCAGTGCGTTAAATGAAGCTTTCTTT.

The CDR3 region is CASSPRQGSGELFF. The CDR3 nucleotides read TGTGCCAGCAGCCCCCGACAGGGCTCCGGGGAGCTGTTTTTT. The V gene is TRBV3-1, the J gene TRBJ2-2; the match to TRBD1 covers 7 bases. CDR1 LGHDT and CDR2 YNNKEL come from the germline V gene (reference sequence). The V gene end was trimmed by 4 bases and the J gene end by 6 bases; junction bases not matched to a gene: 5. CDR3 length: 14 residues.

This chain uses TRBV6-2 or TRBV6-3 with TRBJ2-5; 7 bases are a match to TRBD1. After removal of 2 bases from V and 0 bases from J, the junction contained 3 bases not matched to a gene. CDR1 MNHEY and CDR2 SVGEGT come from the germline V gene. The CDR3 covers 15 residues. DNA for the CDR3: TGTGCCAGCAGTTACGGCGACAGGGACCAAGAGACCCAGTACTTC. It translates to CASSYGDRDQETQYF.

This sequence joins TRBV9 and TRBJ2-5; a possible D gene is TRBD2 (5 bases). With 3 bases removed from V and 5 bases from J, the gap between germline ends came to 14 bases. Germline V CDR1 and CDR2: SGDLS, YYNGEE. The CDR3 contains 14 residues. The CDR3 sequence: CASSGTSRGETQYF. The CDR3 DNA is TGTGCCAGCAGCGGGACCTCGAGAGGGGAGACCCAGTACTTC.

The CDR3 nucleotides read TGTGCCAGCTCACCTATGACAGGGGAAGGACCCCAGCATTTT. It yields the protein CASSPMTGEGPQHF. This chain joins TRBV18 and TRBJ1-5; 8 bases align to TRBD1. Trimming removed 3 bases from V and 10 bases from J; junction bases left unmatched: 8. Germline CDR1 is KGHSH and CDR2 is LQKENI. CDR3 size: 14 residues.

The chain couples TRBV7-2 to TRBJ1-2; the match to TRBD1 covers 10 bases. CDR1 SGHTA and CDR2 FQGNSA come from the germline V gene. This CDR3 is 15 amino acids long. Trimming took 4 bases from V and 5 from J; bases not matched to a gene: 7. The CDR3 loop reads CASSSRQGADYGYTF. The CDR3 bases are TGTGCCAGCAGCTCCAGACAGGGGGCAGATTATGGCTACACCTTC.

The chain has TRBV14 and TRBJ2-7; D might be TRBD1 or TRBD2, each matching 7 bases. Germline values: CDR1 SGHDN, CDR2 FVKESK. V was clipped by 1 base and J by 6 bases, with 16 bases between them. This CDR3 contains 15 residues. The chain's CDR3 is CASSQAGGAKVEQYF. In DNA form, the CDR3 reads TGTGCCAGCAGCCAAGCAGGGGGGGCCAAGGTCGAGCAGTACTTC.

The count of this clonotype is one. The rearrangement joins TRBV19 to TRBJ2-3; 8 bases fit TRBD1. The CDR3 loop spans 13 amino acids. CDR1 and CDR2 (germline): LNHDA, SQIVND (reference sequence). With V trimmed by 8 bases and J by 5 bases, 6 bases remained unmatched. CDR3 protein: CASGQGSRDTQYF. The CDR3 nucleotides read TGTGCCAGTGGACAGGGCTCACGAGATACGCAGTATTTT. Based on the CDR3 plus reference TRBV19 and TRBJ2-3, the full variable domain is DGGITQSPKYLFRKEGQNVTLSCEQNLNHDAMYWYRQDPGQGLRLIYYSQIVNDFQKGDIAEGYSVSREKKESFPLTVTSAQKNPTAFYLCASGQGSRDTQYFGPGTRLTVL.

The chain employs TRBV7-9 and TRBJ2-1, with 11 bases aligning to TRBD1. V gave up 5 bases and J gave up 6 bases; unmatched junction bases: 3. The germline V gene encodes CDR1 SEHNR and CDR2 FQNEAQ (reference sequence). The CDR3 totals 14 residues. CDR3 region: CASSTGTGGNEQFF. The CDR3 coding sequence is TGTGCCAGCAGCACCGGGACAGGGGGCAATGAGCAGTTCTTC.

The chain uses TRBV6-6 and TRBJ2-3; unclear D gene. Per the germline V gene, CDR1 is MNHNY and CDR2 is SVGAGI (reference sequence). This CDR3 has 13 residues. Trimming removed 2 bases from V and 10 bases from J, with 13 bases in between. The CDR3 is CASSYEAHRPQYF. The DNA of the CDR3 is TGTGCCAGCAGTTACGAGGCTCACCGTCCGCAGTATTTT.

The chain recombines TRBV7-2 with TRBJ2-2; 9 nucleotides match TRBD2. V lost 5 bases, J lost 6 bases, and 7 bases stayed unmatched. The CDR3 is 15 residues long. CDR1 and CDR2 (germline): SGHTA, FQGNSA. DNA of the CDR3: TGTGCCAGCAGCCGGCGGACTAGCGATGCCGGGGAGCTGTTTTTT. Its protein product is CASSRRTSDAGELFF.

This clonotype was recorded only once. V usage is TRBV15 and J usage is TRBJ1-5, with 8 positions matching TRBD1. CDR1 LNHNV and CDR2 YYDKDF come from the germline V gene (reference sequence). Trimming cost V 4 bases and J 7 bases; bases outside gene matches: 9. The CDR3 length is 15 residues. CDR3: CATSKGQGAEQPQHF. The DNA for the CDR3 is TGTGCCACCAGCAAGGGCCAGGGGGCCGAGCAGCCCCAGCATTTT.